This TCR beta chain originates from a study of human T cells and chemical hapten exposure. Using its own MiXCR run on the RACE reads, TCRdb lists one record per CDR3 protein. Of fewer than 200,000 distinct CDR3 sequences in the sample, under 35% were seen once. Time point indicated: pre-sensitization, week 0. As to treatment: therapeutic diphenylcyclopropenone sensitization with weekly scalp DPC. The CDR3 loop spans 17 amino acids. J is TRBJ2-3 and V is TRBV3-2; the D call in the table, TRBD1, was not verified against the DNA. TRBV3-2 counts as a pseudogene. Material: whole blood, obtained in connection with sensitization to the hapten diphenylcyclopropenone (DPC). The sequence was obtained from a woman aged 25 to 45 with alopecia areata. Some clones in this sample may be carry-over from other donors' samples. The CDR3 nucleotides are TGTGCCAGCAGCCAAAACACAGGGGGCGTCGGCACAGATACGCAGTATTTT. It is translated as CASSQNTGGVGTDTQYF.